This TCR beta chain was obtained from a study of cytomegalovirus exposure and HLA in healthy donors. Broader study findings: The authors excluded some V segments, including TRBV6-2 and TRBV6-3, as indistinguishable. Earlier analysis found most TCR beta V segments productive about 90% or about 30% of the time.

The PCR had 60 Vbeta and 13 Jbeta primers. This table comes from immunoSEQ multiplex PCR, and its TCRdb copy is limited to in-frame clones, with some not included. The table lists 120,000 or so clones, 70% to 80% of them singletons. Turning to this clone: Its antigen is not identified.

Germline V gene sequence: CDR1 SGHRS, CDR2 YFSETQ. The CDR3 has 16 amino acids. Trimming removed 0 bases from V and 1 base from J; junction bases left unmatched: 4. The genes are TRBV5-1 and TRBJ2-3, with 8 bases lining up with TRBD2. The origin of this receptor is a man in his forties in good health and CMV-seropositive. The sample comprised PBMCs. This CDR3 is CASSLDFSGGTDTQYF. The CDR3 DNA reads as TGCGCCAGCAGCTTGGACTTTAGCGGGGGCACAGATACGCAGTATTTT.